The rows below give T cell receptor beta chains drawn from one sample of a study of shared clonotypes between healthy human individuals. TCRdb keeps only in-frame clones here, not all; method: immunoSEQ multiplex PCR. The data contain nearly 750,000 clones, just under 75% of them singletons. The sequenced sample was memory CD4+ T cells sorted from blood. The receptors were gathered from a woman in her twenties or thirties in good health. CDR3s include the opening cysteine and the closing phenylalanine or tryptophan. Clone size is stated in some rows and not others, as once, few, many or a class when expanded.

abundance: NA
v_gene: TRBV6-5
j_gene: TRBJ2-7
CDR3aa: CASSWDRGNEQYF

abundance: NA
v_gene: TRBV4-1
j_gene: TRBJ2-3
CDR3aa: CASSQDQRLGADTQYF

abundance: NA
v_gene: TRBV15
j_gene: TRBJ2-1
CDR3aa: CATGSQTSGDYNEQFF

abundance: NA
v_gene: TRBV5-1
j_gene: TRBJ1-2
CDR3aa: CASSIADTGNYGYTF

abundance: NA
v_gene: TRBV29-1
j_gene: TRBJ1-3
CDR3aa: CSVGATTSGNTIYF

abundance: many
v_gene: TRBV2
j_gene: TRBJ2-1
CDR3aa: CASRGWGAEQFF

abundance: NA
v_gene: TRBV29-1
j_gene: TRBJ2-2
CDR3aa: CSVEVGQGEIRNTGELFF

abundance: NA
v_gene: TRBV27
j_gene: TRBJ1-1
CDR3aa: CASSLPGRNTEAFF

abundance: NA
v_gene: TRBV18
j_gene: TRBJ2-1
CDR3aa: CASSPLADTNEQFF

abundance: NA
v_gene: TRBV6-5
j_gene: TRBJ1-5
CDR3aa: CASSYMGTQPQHF

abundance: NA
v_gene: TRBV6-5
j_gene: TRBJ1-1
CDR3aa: CASRPRGFGTEAFF

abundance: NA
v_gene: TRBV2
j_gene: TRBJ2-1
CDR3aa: CASSQPRTGLMDRDEQFF

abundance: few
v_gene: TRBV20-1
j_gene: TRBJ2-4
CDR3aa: CSLVFKNIQYF

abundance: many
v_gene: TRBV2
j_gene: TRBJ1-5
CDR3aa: CASSVTGTQGTHSNQPQHF

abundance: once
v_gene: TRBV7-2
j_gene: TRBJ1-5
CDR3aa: CASSLGSGANQPQHF

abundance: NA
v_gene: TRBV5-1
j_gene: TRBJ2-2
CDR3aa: CASSWGLADNTGELFF

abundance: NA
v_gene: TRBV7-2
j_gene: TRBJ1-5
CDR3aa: CASSFRPAPNQPQHF

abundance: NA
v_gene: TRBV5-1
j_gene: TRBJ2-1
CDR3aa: CASSLSGPGNNEQFF

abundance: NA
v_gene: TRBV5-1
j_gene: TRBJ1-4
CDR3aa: CASSSGRSATNEKLFF

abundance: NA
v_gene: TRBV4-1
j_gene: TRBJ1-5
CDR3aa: CASSPSVGGAEQPQHF

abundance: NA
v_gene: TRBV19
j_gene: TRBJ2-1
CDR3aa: CASSIAKDSSSYNEQFF

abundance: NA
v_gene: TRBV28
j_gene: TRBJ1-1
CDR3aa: CASSLSRNTEAFF

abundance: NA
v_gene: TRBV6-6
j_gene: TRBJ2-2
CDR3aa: CASRVAGELFF

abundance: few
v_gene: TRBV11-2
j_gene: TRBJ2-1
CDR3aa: CASSARLAGIYNEQFF

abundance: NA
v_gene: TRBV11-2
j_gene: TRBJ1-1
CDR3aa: CASSVGQFGVGTEAFF

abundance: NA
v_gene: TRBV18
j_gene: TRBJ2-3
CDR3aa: CASSLSLADTQYF

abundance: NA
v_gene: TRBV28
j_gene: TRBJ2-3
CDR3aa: CASSFASRTDTQYF

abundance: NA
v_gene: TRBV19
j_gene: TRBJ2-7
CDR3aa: CASSRRQGSVEQYF

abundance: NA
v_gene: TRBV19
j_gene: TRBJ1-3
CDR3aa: CASSPWTGNTIYF

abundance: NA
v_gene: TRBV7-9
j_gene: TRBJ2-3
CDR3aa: CASSLRGVFTDTQYF

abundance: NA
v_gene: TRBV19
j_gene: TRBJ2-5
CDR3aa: CASSRLAKQETQYF

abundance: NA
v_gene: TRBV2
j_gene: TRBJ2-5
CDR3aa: CASRAGPLETQYF

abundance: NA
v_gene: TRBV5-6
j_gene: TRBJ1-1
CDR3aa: CASSFWGVGTEAFF

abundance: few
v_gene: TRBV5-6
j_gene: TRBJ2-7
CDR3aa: CASSLRSSYEQYF

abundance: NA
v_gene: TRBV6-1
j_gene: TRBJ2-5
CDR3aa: CASRLTGGPQETQYF

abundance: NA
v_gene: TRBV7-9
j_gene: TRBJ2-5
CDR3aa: CASSTGTGAETQYF

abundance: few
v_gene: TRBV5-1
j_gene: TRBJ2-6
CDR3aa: CASSSLRAGVAGANVLTF

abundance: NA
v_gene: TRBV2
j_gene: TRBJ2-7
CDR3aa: CASSEAGGTLRGQYF

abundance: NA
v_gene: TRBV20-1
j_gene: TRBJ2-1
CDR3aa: CSAMREPEQFF

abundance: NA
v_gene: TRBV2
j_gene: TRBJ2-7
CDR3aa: CASSETVLAARRYEQYF

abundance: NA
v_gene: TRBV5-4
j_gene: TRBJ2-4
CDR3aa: CASSPHIQYF

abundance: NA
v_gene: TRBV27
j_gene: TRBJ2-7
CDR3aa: CASRVGATNSYEQYF

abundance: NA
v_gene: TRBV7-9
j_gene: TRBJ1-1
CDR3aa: CASSFFRQGARAEAFF

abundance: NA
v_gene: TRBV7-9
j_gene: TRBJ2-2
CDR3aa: CASSPLAGGAELFF

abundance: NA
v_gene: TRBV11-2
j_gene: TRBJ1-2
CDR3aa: CASSLDGGDRGVYGYTF

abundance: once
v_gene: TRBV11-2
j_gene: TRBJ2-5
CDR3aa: CASSASVATDRGETQYF

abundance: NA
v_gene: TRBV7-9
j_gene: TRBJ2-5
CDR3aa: CASSMGPTQYF

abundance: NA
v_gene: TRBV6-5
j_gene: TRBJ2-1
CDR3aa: CASSTQAGVEQFF

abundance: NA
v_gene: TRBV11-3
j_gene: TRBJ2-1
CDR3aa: CASSRRELSSNEQFF

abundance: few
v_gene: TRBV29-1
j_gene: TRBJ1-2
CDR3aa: CSVTRQGYYGYTF

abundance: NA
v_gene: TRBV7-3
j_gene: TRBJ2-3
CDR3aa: CASSLGTARTDTQYF

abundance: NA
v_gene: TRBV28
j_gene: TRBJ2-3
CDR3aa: CASSRNPQYF